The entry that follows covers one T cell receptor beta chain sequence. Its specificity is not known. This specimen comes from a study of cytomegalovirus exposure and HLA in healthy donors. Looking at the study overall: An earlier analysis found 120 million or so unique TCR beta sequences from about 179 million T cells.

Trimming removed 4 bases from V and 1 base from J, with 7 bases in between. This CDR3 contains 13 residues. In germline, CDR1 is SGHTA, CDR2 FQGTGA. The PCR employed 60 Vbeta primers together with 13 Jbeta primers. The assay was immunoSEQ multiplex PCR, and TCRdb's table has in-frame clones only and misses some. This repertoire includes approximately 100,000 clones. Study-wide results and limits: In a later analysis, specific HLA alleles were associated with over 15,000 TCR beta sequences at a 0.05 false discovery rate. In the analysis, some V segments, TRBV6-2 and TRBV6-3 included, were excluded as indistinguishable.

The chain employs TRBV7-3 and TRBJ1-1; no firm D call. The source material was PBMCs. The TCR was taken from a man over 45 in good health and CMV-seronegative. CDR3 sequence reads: CASSSSGNTEAFF. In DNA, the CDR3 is TGTGCCAGCAGCTCCTCAGGGAACACTGAAGCTTTCTTT.